This TCR beta chain came from a study of cytomegalovirus exposure and HLA in healthy donors. Points from the study as a whole: Some segments of the V type, notably TRBV6-2 and TRBV6-3, were excluded as indistinguishable.

A multiplex PCR was run with 60 Vbeta primers and 13 Jbeta primers. Repertoires were generated with immunoSEQ multiplex PCR, while TCRdb's copy carries only in-frame clones and drops some. Of about 190,000 clones detected, 75% to 90% appear once; the ten largest clones hold approximately 0.31%. The V and J ends lost 1 base and 1 base, in that order; junction bases with no gene match: 2. Germline loops: CDR1 SGHNT, CDR2 YYREEE (reference sequence). This CDR3 is built from 15 residues. As concerns this clone: No antigen is known for it.

The gene calls are TRBV5-4 and TRBJ2-3, with 8 positions matching TRBD1. Sequenced input: PBMCs. The receptor was derived from a woman under 40 in good health and CMV-seronegative. CDR3 sequence (DNA): TGTGCCAGCAGCTTGTCGGGACAGGGCACAGATACGCAGTATTTT. Protein sequence: CASSLSGQGTDTQYF.